The present entry profiles one T cell receptor beta chain with its context. What it binds is not known. These data belong to a study of cytomegalovirus exposure and HLA in healthy donors. The protocol was immunoSEQ multiplex PCR, while the TCRdb copy is restricted to in-frame clones and leaves out a portion. The sample carries around 300,000 clones, approximately 86% recorded once. Germline V gene sequence: CDR1 KGHSH, CDR2 LQKENI. V lost 2 bases to trimming and J lost 5 bases; unmatched junction nucleotides: 8. CDR3 size: 17 residues. The study's findings and limits: That first-cohort TCR clusters tended to co-occur in the roughly 110 validation repertoires was found in a later analysis. The authors enumerated around 150 TCR beta chains as linked to cytomegalovirus. A few chains linked to CMV were shown in vitro to be specific for CMV antigens. TCR sequences were mostly rare, though some public TCRs occurred in many donors.

The TCR sequence derives from a woman aged 18-29 years in good health and CMV-seronegative. The V call is TRBV18, the J call TRBJ2-3; TRBD2 agrees at 12 bases. The sample consisted of PBMCs. CDR3 amino acids: CASSPILAGGPGDTQYF. In DNA, the CDR3 is TGTGCCAGCTCACCAATACTAGCGGGGGGCCCGGGAGATACGCAGTATTTT.